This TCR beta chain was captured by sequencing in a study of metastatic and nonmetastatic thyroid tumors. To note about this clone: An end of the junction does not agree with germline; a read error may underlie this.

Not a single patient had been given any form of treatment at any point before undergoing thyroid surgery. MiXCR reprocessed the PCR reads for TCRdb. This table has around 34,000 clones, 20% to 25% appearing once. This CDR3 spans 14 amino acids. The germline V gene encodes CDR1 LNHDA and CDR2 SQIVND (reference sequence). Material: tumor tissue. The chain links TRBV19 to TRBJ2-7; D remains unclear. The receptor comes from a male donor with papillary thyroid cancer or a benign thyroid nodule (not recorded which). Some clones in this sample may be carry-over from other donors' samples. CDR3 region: CASSTSWISYKQYF. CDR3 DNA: TGTGCCAGTAGTACCTCCTGGATCTCCTACAAGCAGTACTTC.